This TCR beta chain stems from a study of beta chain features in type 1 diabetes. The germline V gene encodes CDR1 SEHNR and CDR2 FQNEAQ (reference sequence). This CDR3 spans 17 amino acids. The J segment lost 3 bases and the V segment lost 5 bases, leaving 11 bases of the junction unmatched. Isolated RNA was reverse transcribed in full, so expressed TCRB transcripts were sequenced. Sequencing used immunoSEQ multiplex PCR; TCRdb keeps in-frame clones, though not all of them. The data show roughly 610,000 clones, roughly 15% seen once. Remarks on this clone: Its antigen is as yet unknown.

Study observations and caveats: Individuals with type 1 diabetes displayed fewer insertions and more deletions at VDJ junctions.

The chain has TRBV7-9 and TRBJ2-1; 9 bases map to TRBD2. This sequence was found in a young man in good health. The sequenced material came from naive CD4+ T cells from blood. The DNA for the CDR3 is TGTGCCAGCAGCCCACCCCCTAGCGGGGCCCGCTACAATGAGCAGTTCTTC. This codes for CASSPPPSGARYNEQFF.